These 11 T cell receptor beta chains came from one sample sequenced in a study of shared clonotypes between healthy human individuals. The method was immunoSEQ multiplex PCR; TCRdb's version includes in-frame clones alone and lacks a portion of them. This sample has 550,000 to 800,000 clones, with 90% found just once. Sequencing was carried out using memory CD8+ T cells from PBMCs. Indicated subset: CD45RO+ cells pooled with CCR7-negative TemRA cells. These receptor sequences come from a man between 18 and 35 years old in good health. Some clones in this sample may be carry-over from other donors' samples.

The chain has TRBV5-8 and TRBJ2-1; TRBD1 agrees at 7 bases. In germline, CDR1 is SGHTS, CDR2 YDEGEE. Trimming cost V 4 bases and J 2 bases; bases outside gene matches: 3. This CDR3 contains 14 residues. The CDR3 DNA reads as TGTGCCAGCAGCCCCGGGACAGCCTACAATGAGCAGTTCTTC. It translates to CASSPGTAYNEQFF.

Regarding this clone: Distinct nucleotide sequences in the sample also encode this CDR3. V gene TRBV7-9 combines with J gene TRBJ2-7; D is possibly TRBD2 (5 bases). The CDR3 contains 14 residues. CDR1 is SEHNR and CDR2 is FQNEAQ in the germline V gene (reference sequence). V was shortened by 5 bases and J by 2 bases, with 13 bases between the two germline ends. The CDR3 here is CASSLTGSTYEQYF. CDR3 DNA: TGTGCCAGCAGCCTAACGGGAAGCACCTACGAGCAGTACTTC.

This clone was seen only a few times. V gene TRBV10-3 combines with J gene TRBJ1-1, with 11 nucleotides matching TRBD1. CDR1 is ENHRY and CDR2 is SYGVKD in the germline V gene. The V and J ends lost 9 bases and 6 bases, in that order; junction bases with no gene match: 6. The CDR3 is 13 residues long. CDR3 nucleotides: TGTGCCATTTCCGGGACAGGGGGTCCTGAAGCTTTCTTT. This gives the protein CAISGTGGPEAFF.

The rearrangement links TRBV28 to TRBJ1-1; D possibly corresponds to TRBD1 (6 bases). Trimming pared 1 base from V and 11 bases from J, leaving 17 bases between. The CDR3 has 14 amino acids. Germline loops: CDR1 MDHEN, CDR2 SYDVKM. The CDR3 sequence is CASSLYRQEAWAFF. For the CDR3, the DNA is TGTGCCAGCAGTTTATACCGACAGGAGGCGTGGGCTTTCTTT.

The rearrangement uses TRBV10-3 and TRBJ1-1; D is undetermined. V gave up 10 bases and J gave up 0 bases, with 18 bases separating them. CDR3 length: 15 residues. Germline V gene sequence: CDR1 ENHRY, CDR2 SYGVKD. CDR3 amino acids: CASRPQTDMNTEAFF. In DNA, the CDR3 is TGTGCCAGCCGGCCGCAGACGGATATGAACACTGAAGCTTTCTTT.

The V and J genes are TRBV27 and TRBJ2-7, with 9 nucleotides matching TRBD1. Per germline, CDR1 MNHEY and CDR2 SMNVEV (reference sequence). Unmatched junction bases numbered 3, after V lost 8 bases and J lost 1 base. The CDR3 runs to 13 residues. CDR3 region: CASFGQGSYEQYF. The CDR3 region has the DNA TGTGCCAGCTTCGGACAGGGGTCCTACGAGCAGTACTTC.

This chain links TRBV7-3 with TRBJ2-3; D not resolved. This CDR3 contains 15 residues. V lost 5 bases and J lost 6, with 18 bases in between. From germline, CDR1 is SGHTA and CDR2 FQGTGA. In DNA form, the CDR3 reads TGTGCCAGCAGCCCCATTAGGGTTTTTTCGGATACGCAGTATTTT. Protein: CASSPIRVFSDTQYF.

V usage is TRBV9 and J usage is TRBJ1-5, with D uncertain. V lost 4 bases, J lost 2 bases, and 13 bases lay in between. The CDR3 loop spans 15 amino acids. Germline V CDR1 and CDR2: SGDLS, YYNGEE. Written as DNA, the CDR3 is TGTGCCAGCAGCTCGAGAGGCGGGGGCAATCAGCCCCAGCATTTT. The encoded protein is CASSSRGGGNQPQHF.

This chain connects TRBV7-9 to TRBJ2-7, with D perhaps given as TRBD1 or TRBD2 (5 bases each). V lost 5 bases, J lost 1 base, and 15 bases lay in between. The CDR3 contains 15 residues. The V gene's germline CDR1 is SEHNR and CDR2 FQNEAQ (reference sequence). CDR3 sequence: CASSPGWDGSYEQYF. CDR3 sequence (DNA): TGTGCCAGCAGCCCGGGCTGGGACGGATCCTACGAGCAGTACTTC.

This chain connects TRBV2 to TRBJ2-7, with D perhaps TRBD1 (5 bases). V gave up 5 bases and J gave up 7 bases, with 9 bases separating them. Germline V CDR1 and CDR2: SNHLY, FYNNEI. The CDR3 contains 11 residues. CDR3 bases: TGTGCCAGCAGTTTAGGGGTAGAGCAGTACTTC. Protein product: CASSLGVEQYF.

The J gene is TRBJ1-2, the V gene TRBV7-6; 7 bases align to TRBD1. The CDR3 runs to 12 residues. Germline V gene data show CDR1 as SGHVS and CDR2 as FNYEAQ. J gave up 10 bases and V 1 base, and 3 bases lay outside the gene matches. Here the CDR3 DNA reads TGTGCCAGCAGCTTAGGGGACAGTGTCTACACCTTC. Translated, it gives CASSLGDSVYTF. The variable domain in full, completed from reference TRBV7-6 and TRBJ1-2, reads GAGVSQSPRYKVTKRGQDVALRCDPISGHVSLYWYRQALGQGPEFLTYFNYEAQQDKSGLPNDRFSAERPEGSISTLTIQRTEQRDSAMYRCASSLGDSVYTFGSGTRLTVV.